The source of this T cell receptor beta chain is a study of blood T cell repertoires in COVID-19. Looking at the study overall: The United States, Italy and Spain were the sources of the acute and convalescent COVID-19 samples. PBMCs, B-cell-depleted T cells, or T cells were the source of the cDNA or gDNA that made up the material.

The CDR3 consists of 15 residues. Trimming at V came to 3 bases and at J to 0 bases, leaving 5 bases not matched to a gene. Germline CDR1 MNHEY, CDR2 SMNVEV (reference sequence). Under the authors' procedure: Nucleated cell number was recorded as an estimate derived from reference gene primer amplification. Only in-frame clones appear in the TCRdb table, and some are missing; sequencing was by immunoSEQ multiplex PCR. The D gene and trimming were derived from the DNA, and the V and J assignments and clone size from that table. The repertoire holds fewer than 200,000 clones, approximately 95% seen once, with roughly 4.5% in the top ten.

Sequencing was performed on peripheral blood. This chain joins TRBV27 and TRBJ2-7, with 7 bases matching TRBD2. This TCR derives from a woman in her forties or fifties with acute or convalescent COVID-19. CDR3: CASSLGGTSSYEQYF. Here the CDR3 DNA reads TGTGCCAGCAGTTTGGGAGGGACCAGCTCCTACGAGCAGTACTTC.